The 20 T cell receptor beta chains in this list originate from one sample, sequenced in a study of T cells in Graves' hyperthyroidism and ophthalmopathy. RNA transcripts were the template for amplifying TCR beta CDR3 regions. First-round RT-PCR of the TCR CDR3 relied on the HTBI primer set. Each CDR3 protein is one row after TCRdb ran MiXCR on the multiplex PCR reads. The sample records about 560,000 distinct CDR3 sequences, about a sixth being singletons. Specimen: blood. The receptors here all came from a woman aged 18-29 years with Graves' hyperthyroidism.

This clonotype was observed at least ten times. The genes are TRBV7-9 and TRBJ1-2, with D possibly matching TRBD1 (5 bases). CDR1 SEHNR and CDR2 FQNEAQ come from the germline V gene (reference sequence). V lost 5 bases and J 0 bases, leaving 7 bases between the germline ends. The CDR3 contains 13 residues. The CDR3 coding sequence is TGTGCCAGCAGCCCAGGGACTAACTATGGCTACACCTTC. It yields the protein CASSPGTNYGYTF.

This clonotype was counted at least ten times. This chain connects TRBV11-3 to TRBJ2-1; no firm D call. The V gene's germline CDR1 is SGHNT and CDR2 YENEEA. V was cut by 5 bases and J by 7 bases, with 12 bases left in between. The CDR3 runs 13 residues. The DNA of the CDR3 is TGTGCCAGCAGCCAGACGGACCCTAATGAGCAGTTCTTC. Its protein product is CASSQTDPNEQFF.

CDR3 nucleotide sequence: TGTGCCAGCAGACTGTTCGATATGAACACTGAAGCTTTCTTT. Its protein is CASRLFDMNTEAFF. The J gene is TRBJ1-1, the V gene TRBV5-4; no clear D. Trimming removed 5 bases at V and 0 bases at J, with 11 bases between. Germline-derived CDR1 and CDR2 are SGHNT and YYREEE (reference sequence). There are 14 residues in the CDR3.

The rearrangement links TRBV12-3 or TRBV12-4 to TRBJ2-5; possible D gene TRBD2, 5 bases. V shed 7 bases and J shed 4 bases, with 10 bases lying between them. The length of the CDR3 is 12 residues. The CDR3 DNA sequence: TGTGCCAGCACCTCGGGGTTAGAGACCCAGTACTTC. Translating it yields CASTSGLETQYF.

This clonotype was seen repeatedly, ten times or more. The V call is TRBV20-1, the J call TRBJ1-5; a possible D gene is TRBD1 (6 bases). The CDR3 has 13 residues. Trimming cost V 6 bases and J 6 bases, with 15 bases left between them. Germline CDR1 reads DFQATT; CDR2 reads SNEGSKA (reference sequence). CDR3 sequence reads: CSAESGGRQPQHF. In DNA form, the CDR3 reads TGCAGTGCCGAAAGTGGGGGGCGTCAGCCCCAGCATTTT.

This clonotype showed up just a few times. The genes are TRBV29-1 and TRBJ1-5; D not resolved. Trimming shortened V by 1 base and J by 10 bases, and 17 bases separated the two germline ends. The CDR3 contains 14 residues. Looked up from germline, CDR1 is SQVTM and CDR2 is ANQGSEA. CDR3 DNA: TGCAGCGTTGAAGGTTCTGGAGGGCAAGATCCCCAGCATTTT. Its protein product is CSVEGSGGQDPQHF. The full variable domain, its missing parts supplied by reference TRBV29-1 and TRBJ1-5, is SAVISQKPSRDICQRGTSLTIQCQVDSQVTMMFWYRQQPGQSLTLIATANQGSEATYESGFVIDKFPISRPNLTFSTLTVSNMSPEDSSIYLCSVEGSGGQDPQHFGDGTRLSIL.

J is TRBJ2-1 and V is TRBV5-4; D remains ambiguous. Trimming removed 5 bases at V and 7 bases at J, with 13 bases between. The CDR3 runs 13 residues. Germline values: CDR1 SGHNT, CDR2 YYREEE (reference sequence). The CDR3 is CASRPVFGNEQFF. As DNA, the CDR3 is TGTGCCAGCAGACCCGTTTTTGGTAATGAGCAGTTCTTC.

The V gene is TRBV10-3, the J gene TRBJ1-5; the match to TRBD1 covers 10 bases. The germline V gene has CDR1 ENHRY and CDR2 SYGVKD. CDR3 length: 16 residues. V shed 4 bases, J shed 0 bases, and the junction held 3 bases outside the gene matches. CDR3 sequence (DNA): TGTGCCATCAGTGTGACAGGGGGCAATAGCAATCAGCCCCAGCATTTT. As protein: CAISVTGGNSNQPQHF.

This clonotype came up many times. CDR3 amino acids: CASSLRQGAETQYF. The CDR3 bases are TGTGCCAGCAGTTTACGTCAGGGGGCAGAGACCCAGTACTTC. J is TRBJ2-5 and V is TRBV28; 8 bases map to TRBD1. V shed 2 bases and J 4 bases; nucleotides not matched to a gene: 3. Germline V lookup: CDR1 MDHEN, CDR2 SYDVKM. The CDR3 is 14 residues long.

This clonotype was observed many times. This rearrangement joins TRBV2 to TRBJ1-1, with 7 positions matching TRBD1. The CDR3 length is 14 residues. CDR1 SNHLY and CDR2 FYNNEI come from the germline V gene. J gave up 0 bases and V 5 bases, and 3 bases lay outside the gene matches. CDR3 in amino acids: CASSTGDMNTEAFF. DNA for the CDR3: TGTGCCAGCAGTACAGGGGACATGAACACTGAAGCTTTCTTT.

This clonotype was recorded many times. This chain joins TRBV7-9 and TRBJ2-5, with 9 bases matching TRBD1. CDR3 size: 15 residues. The V and J ends lost 7 bases and 2 bases, in that order; junction bases with no gene match: 8. The germline V gene encodes CDR1 SEHNR and CDR2 FQNEAQ (reference sequence). CDR3 sequence reads: CASINTGQGQETQYF. The CDR3 DNA reads TGTGCCAGCATCAACACGGGACAGGGACAAGAGACCCAGTACTTC. The variable domain in full, with the rest retrieved from reference TRBV7-9 and TRBJ2-5, is DTGVSQNPRHKITKRGQNVTFRCDPISEHNRLYWYRQTLGQGPEFLTYFQNEAQLEKSRLLSDRFSAERPKGSFSTLEIQRTEQGDSAMYLCASINTGQGQETQYFGPGTRLLVL.

This clonotype showed up just a few times. CDR3 DNA: TGTGCCAGCAGCCAAGCTCTCCGGACAACCGGCTCCTACGAGCAGTACTTC. Translated, it gives CASSQALRTTGSYEQYF. V and J are TRBV3-1 and TRBJ2-7; tentatively, D is TRBD1 (5 bases). CDR1 is LGHDT and CDR2 is YNNKEL in the germline V gene (reference sequence). The CDR3 covers 17 residues. The germline V and J ends were trimmed by 1 base and 0 bases, with 16 bases remaining between them.

The sample holds a few counts of this clonotype. The gene calls are TRBV27 and TRBJ1-5; D is uncertain. The CDR3 runs 12 residues. Germline V gene sequence: CDR1 MNHEY, CDR2 SMNVEV (reference sequence). Trimming removed 6 bases from V and 9 bases from J, with 12 bases in between. DNA of the CDR3: TGTGCCAGCAGGACCGACCGTGGGCCCCAGCATTTT. The encoded protein is CASRTDRGPQHF.

In its sample, this clonotype was seen a few times. This chain uses TRBV2 with TRBJ2-5, with D hard to call. V gave up 8 bases and J gave up 5 bases, with 12 bases separating them. The CDR3 is 12 amino acids. Per the germline V gene, CDR1 is SNHLY and CDR2 is FYNNEI. The CDR3 is CASVSGAETQYF. CDR3 sequence (DNA): TGTGCCAGCGTCAGTGGTGCCGAGACCCAGTACTTC.

The chain has TRBV9 and TRBJ2-3, with TRBD1 as a possible D gene (6 bases). The CDR3 contains 15 residues. The germline V and J ends were trimmed by 2 bases and 0 bases, with 10 bases remaining between them. Germline lookup yields CDR1 SGDLS and CDR2 YYNGEE. In DNA form, the CDR3 reads TGTGCCAGCAGCGTTAAGGGGGATAGCACAGATACGCAGTATTTT. It encodes CASSVKGDSTDTQYF.

About this clonotype itself: Since a much larger clone is just one base distant, this may be a read error. This sequence joins TRBV2 and TRBJ2-7; D is unresolved. The assigned J gene may be wrong: the sequence end matches TRBJ2-1 better. Germline values: CDR1 SNHLY, CDR2 FYNNEI. The CDR3 has 13 amino acids. Here the CDR3 reads CASSEPSVYEQFF. DNA of the CDR3: TGTGCCAGCAGTGAACCCAGCGTCTACGAGCAGTTCTTC.

The table lists this clonotype with many counts. This chain uses TRBV28 with TRBJ2-1; TRBD2 agrees at 13 bases. CDR1 and CDR2 (germline): MDHEN, SYDVKM. The CDR3 extends over 18 amino acids. The J segment lost 2 bases and the V segment lost 5 bases, leaving 9 bases of the junction unmatched. The CDR3 DNA is TGTGCCAGCAGTGGGGTACCCGGGACTAGCGGGACCTACAATGAGCAGTTCTTC. Translating it yields CASSGVPGTSGTYNEQFF.

This sequence joins TRBV5-4 and TRBJ2-5; 9 nucleotides line up with TRBD1. Germline values: CDR1 SGHNT, CDR2 YYREEE (reference sequence). The CDR3 is 16 amino acids. Trimming cost V 4 bases and J 0 bases; bases outside gene matches: 7. The CDR3 region is CASSPGDREDQETQYF. The CDR3 DNA follows: TGTGCCAGCAGCCCGGGGGACAGGGAAGACCAAGAGACCCAGTACTTC.

The chain employs TRBV12-3 or TRBV12-4 and TRBJ2-2; the D call may be TRBD1 or TRBD2 (5 bases each). Trimming removed 7 bases from V and 9 bases from J, with 18 bases in between. The CDR3 extends over 14 amino acids. CDR3 region: CASIYSGGRRELFF. CDR3 bases: TGTGCCAGCATTTATTCTGGGGGTAGGCGGGAGCTGTTTTTT.

This clonotype occurred many times. The rearrangement joins TRBV24-1 to TRBJ2-1; TRBD2 matches 11 bases. The V segment lost 10 bases and the J segment 3 bases; nucleotides outside the gene matches: 4. The CDR3 sequence is 14 residues long. CDR1 and CDR2 from the germline V gene are KGHDR and SFDVKD. The CDR3 loop reads CATKGLADYNEQFF. The DNA of the CDR3 is TGTGCCACGAAGGGACTAGCGGACTACAATGAGCAGTTCTTC.